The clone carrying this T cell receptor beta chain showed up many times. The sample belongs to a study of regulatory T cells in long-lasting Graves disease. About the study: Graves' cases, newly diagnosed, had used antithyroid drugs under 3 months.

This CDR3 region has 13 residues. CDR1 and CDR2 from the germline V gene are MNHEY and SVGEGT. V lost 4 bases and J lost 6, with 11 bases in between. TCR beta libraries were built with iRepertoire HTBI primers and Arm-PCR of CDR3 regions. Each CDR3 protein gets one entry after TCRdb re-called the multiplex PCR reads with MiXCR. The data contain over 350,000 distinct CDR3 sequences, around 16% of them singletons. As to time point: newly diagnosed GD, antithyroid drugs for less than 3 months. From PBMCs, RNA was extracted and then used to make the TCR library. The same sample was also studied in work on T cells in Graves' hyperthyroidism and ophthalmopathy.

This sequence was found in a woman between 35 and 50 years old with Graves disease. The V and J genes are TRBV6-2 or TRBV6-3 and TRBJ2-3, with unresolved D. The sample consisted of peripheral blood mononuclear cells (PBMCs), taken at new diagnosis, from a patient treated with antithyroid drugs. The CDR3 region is CASSSKNGDTQYF. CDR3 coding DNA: TGTGCCAGCAGTTCAAAAAATGGGGATACGCAGTATTTT.